Here is one T cell receptor beta chain with its context. The data were taken from a study of OX40 agonist ivuxolimab in advanced cancers. The germline V gene has CDR1 MNHNS and CDR2 SASEGT. This CDR3 region has 13 residues. Trimming left V 1 base short and J 8 bases short, with 11 bases between. Profiling relied on immunoSEQ multiplex PCR, and the TCRdb table lists in-frame clones only, not all of them. The sample consists of 100,000 or so clones, 92% of them appearing once. The starting material was CD4+ or CD8+ T cells sorted from blood, obtained in a trial of the OX40 agonist ivuxolimab. This receptor was identified in an adult with an advanced solid tumor such as melanoma, head and neck, liver or kidney cancer. The V and J genes are TRBV6-1 and TRBJ1-2; D ambiguous. The CDR3 coding sequence is TGTGCCAGCAGTGAAGTTGCAGGCCGGGGCTACACCTTC. It specifies CASSEVAGRGYTF.